Listed here are 9 T cell receptor beta chains from one sample, sequenced in a study of tumor-infiltrating lymphocytes in oesophageal squamous cell carcinoma (dated by TCRdb to the mid-2010s). Receptor amplification or capture employed PCR. The instrument was an Illumina HiSeq 2000. TCRdb reprocessed the public reads (quality trimming at Q25 with fastp, clone calling with MiXCR) and kept in-frame beta chains. Rows with one shared CDR3 protein collapse into an entry with the most common genes and DNA. Counted in this sample were more than 3,000 distinct CDR3 sequences; approximately 19% of them appeared once. The ten top clones hold 40% to 55% of the sample. Input material: normal esophageal tissue next to the tumor. Source of these receptors: a male donor with esophageal squamous cell carcinoma.

The chain combines TRBV20-1 with TRBJ2-3, with 7 nucleotides matching TRBD2. The germline CDR1 and CDR2 sequences are DFQATT and SNEGSKA (reference sequence). J was trimmed by 4 bases and V by 3 bases; bases with no gene match: 7. This CDR3 contains 14 residues. CDR3 sequence (DNA): TGCAGTGCTAGCCCCACGGGGAGGGCAGATACGCAGTATTTT. Amino acid sequence: CSASPTGRADTQYF.

This clonotype was seen at least ten times. A much larger clonotype is one base distant, so this may be a read error. This chain links TRBV11-3 with TRBJ2-5, with D tentatively TRBD2 (6 bases). Matching the DNA end better, TRBJ2-7 makes the J call doubtful. CDR3 length: 13 residues. The V gene's germline CDR1 is SGHNT and CDR2 YENEEA. CDR3 in DNA: TGTGCCAGCAGCTTAGTGCGGGGCTACGAGCAGTACTTC. Amino acid sequence: CASSLVRGYEQYF.

This clonotype was seen at least ten times. The chain links TRBV5-6 to TRBJ2-2; TRBD2 is a possible D gene (7 bases). The germline V gene has CDR1 SGHDT and CDR2 YYEEEE. Deletions cut 0 bases from V and 6 bases from J, with 15 bases between. There are 16 residues in the CDR3. CDR3: CASSLAERGGAGELFF. The CDR3 coding sequence is TGTGCCAGCAGCTTGGCGGAAAGGGGGGGGGCCGGGGAGCTGTTTTTT.

This clonotype showed up many times. This chain joins TRBV5-4 and TRBJ2-5; D is ambiguous. The CDR3 spans 15 residues. V gave up 3 bases and J gave up 5 bases, with 17 bases separating them. Germline CDR1 is SGHNT and CDR2 is YYREEE (reference sequence). For the CDR3, the DNA is TGTGCCAGCAGCTCCCCCGGATATACCCCGGAGACCCAGTACTTC. Translating gives CASSSPGYTPETQYF.

This clonotype has a count of ten or more. Since a much larger clone is just one base distant, this may be a read error. V gene TRBV7-9 combines with J gene TRBJ2-1, with a possible D match to TRBD1 (5 bases). Germline CDR1 reads SEHNR; CDR2 reads FQNEAQ (reference sequence). V was clipped by 1 base and J by 15 bases, with 13 bases between them. CDR3 length: 12 residues. The DNA for the CDR3 is TGTGCCAGCAGCTTAGAATTCCAGGGATCGTTCTTC. Amino acid sequence: CASSLEFQGSFF.

Relative to its sample, this clonotype is medium-sized. V usage is TRBV11-2 and J usage is TRBJ2-7; D may be TRBD2 (5 bases). Germline CDR1 is SGHAT and CDR2 is FQNNGV. This CDR3 contains 12 residues. V lost 4 bases to trimming and J lost 3 bases, with 7 bases between them. CDR3 sequence reads: CASSSGDYEQYF. As DNA, the CDR3 is TGTGCCAGCAGCTCCGGGGACTACGAGCAGTACTTC.

At least ten counts were recorded for this clonotype. J is TRBJ2-3 and V is TRBV4-3; D is ambiguous. The germline CDR1 and CDR2 sequences are LGHNA and YSLEER. The CDR3 totals 16 residues. Trimming removed 2 bases from V and 7 bases from J, with 19 bases in between. The CDR3 sequence: CASSQTKTQWVNTQYF. In DNA form, the CDR3 reads TGCGCCAGCAGCCAAACGAAGACCCAATGGGTTAATACGCAGTATTTT.

In this sample, this clonotype turned up a few times. This may arise from a read error, as a much more abundant clone is one base away. The DNA for the CDR3 is TGTGCCAGCAGTGACTGCAGGGAGTACGAGCAGTTCTTC. Its protein product is CASSDCREYEQFF. The V and J genes are TRBV6-4 and TRBJ2-1; D is perhaps TRBD1 or TRBD2 (5 bases each). The CDR3 extends over 13 amino acids. CDR1 and CDR2 from the germline V gene are MRHNA and SNTAGT. V was shortened by 1 base and J by 10 bases, with 11 bases between the two germline ends.

Within the sample, this clonotype is medium-sized. The chain has TRBV28 and TRBJ1-6, with D possibly being TRBD1 (5 bases). The CDR3 has 15 amino acids. The germline gives CDR1 MDHEN, CDR2 SYDVKM. The V and J ends lost 5 bases and 3 bases respectively, with 11 bases between them. CDR3 protein: CASSTGPGYNSPLHF. The CDR3 region has the DNA TGTGCCAGCAGTACAGGCCCAGGCTATAATTCACCCCTCCACTTT.